This entry describes one TCR beta chain. Its antigen remains unidentified. Base quality data are lacking; no much larger clone is found one base away. In the paper's terms, the time point label means: week 35, safety follow-up. Every vaccine dose consisted of 300 ug of a 20-mer mutant IDH1 peptide in Montanide, administered subcutaneously together with topical imiquimod. Patients received eight vaccinations in weeks 1, 3, 5, 7, 11, 15, 19 and 23, corresponding to visits V03 through V10. The donors had newly diagnosed IDH1-mutant astrocytomas of WHO grade 3 or 4 that showed loss of nuclear ATRX. The samples were drawn from NOA16, a multicentre, single-arm, open-label phase I trial in Germany that tested a mutant IDH1 peptide vaccine in humans for the first time. The DNeasy Blood and Tissue Kit was used to extract genomic DNA from EDTA blood for TCRB sequencing. The data are from a study of a mutant IDH1 vaccine in newly diagnosed glioma (dated by TCRdb to the early 2020s). For the study in its entirety: Vaccination began 4-6 weeks after radiotherapy alone, or alongside temozolomide cycles in the chemotherapy-containing groups. Of the 25 to 40 patients who were treated, around 60% were male and roughly 38% were female, and the mean age was around 41 years. Before enrollment, patients had received standard therapy of radiotherapy alone, temozolomide alone, or radiochemotherapy with temozolomide; most received the combination. Visit V12 was the week-35 safety follow-up and visit V13 was the week-47 end of study. Six visits were used for peripheral blood collection: V03 (baseline), V05, V07, V10, V12 and V13. Longitudinal TCRB deep sequencing was done for some 26 treated patients, wherever samples were available for exploratory analyses.

Via the germline V gene, CDR1 is MDHEN and CDR2 SYDVKM. The junction carries 15 bases between V and J, which are trimmed by 6 bases and 3 bases respectively. The CDR3 contains 14 residues, cysteine and phenylalanine counted. Only CDR3 DNA is held: 42 bases, read in frame from base 1. The library was made by the immunoSEQ multiplex PCR assay. The hsTCRB Kit was used according to the manufacturer's protocol to amplify rearranged TCR beta chain sequences. Sequencing of TCRB libraries was carried out on an Illumina MiSeq. Turning to the authors' computational methods: Demultiplexing, trimming and gene mapping were performed with the kit vendor's proprietary platform. Imported from immuneACCESS, the table was reduced by TCRdb to in-frame sequences with V and J called. These copies leave out some clones; in studies compared against another copy, an unresolved V gene accounts for under half, and the cause of the remainder is not known. The V and J calls and clone size are taken from that table; D and trimming were inferred from the DNA. Here the sample has 40,000 to 45,000 clones; 65% to 90% occur a single time. The ten largest clones represent 4.5% to 6% of the sample.

General study outcomes and caveats: Vaccine-induced immune responses across multiple MHC alleles were detected in around 92% of patients. No apparent relationship was observed between pseudoprogression and alterations in the top peripheral T cell clonotypes detected by TCRB sequencing. It was noted by the authors that analyses of patient blood samples could not be reproduced owing to sample limitations. Selection of PBMC samples for TCRB deep sequencing was based on availability.

This TCR derives from a woman aged 40 to 50 with glioma. Some clones in this sample may be carry-over from other donors' samples. The material was PBMCs, obtained from a glioma patient whose treatment included an IDH1 peptide vaccine. The sequence links TRBV28 to TRBJ2-7; the D gene is possibly TRBD1 or TRBD2, each agreeing over 5 bases. The CDR3 is CASSPGPYLYEQYF. The nucleotide sequence reads as follows: TGTGCCAGCAGCCCGGGACCATATCTCTACGAGCAGTACTTC.